A single sample gave rise to the 9 T cell receptor beta chains below, sequenced in a study of cytomegalovirus exposure and HLA in healthy donors. Primers included in the PCR were 60 Vbeta and 13 Jbeta primers. Assay used: immunoSEQ multiplex PCR; TCRdb lists only in-frame clones, some missing. The sample has roughly 150,000 clones, about 75% seen once. The sample was PBMCs. All receptors come from a man between 18 and 29 years old in good health and CMV-seropositive.

The J gene is TRBJ2-1, the V gene TRBV5-4; 9 bases agree with TRBD1. After removal of 3 bases from V and 4 bases from J, the junction contained 8 bases not matched to a gene. The germline V gene has CDR1 SGHNT and CDR2 YYREEE (reference sequence). CDR3 length: 16 amino acids. CDR3 sequence reads: CASSSTGTGYYNEQFF. DNA of the CDR3: TGTGCCAGCAGCTCCACCGGGACAGGGTATTACAATGAGCAGTTCTTC.

The chain links TRBV28 to TRBJ2-7; 8 bases match TRBD1. Germline V gene data show CDR1 as MDHEN and CDR2 as SYDVKM. This CDR3 comprises 18 residues. The V gene end was trimmed by 5 bases and the J gene end by 3 bases; junction bases not matched to a gene: 18. CDR3 loop: CASSLPDRAYKSFYEQYF. The CDR3 DNA follows: TGTGCCAGCAGTCTTCCGGACAGGGCTTACAAGTCTTTCTACGAGCAGTACTTC. The full variable domain, its missing parts supplied by reference TRBV28 and TRBJ2-7, is DVKVTQSSRYLVKRTGEKVFLECVQDMDHENMFWYRQDPGLGLRLIYFSYDVKMKEKGDIPEGYSVSREKKERFSLILESASTNQTSMYLCASSLPDRAYKSFYEQYFGPGTRLTVT.

About this clone: A far larger clone is off by one base, so a read error is likely. This sample includes further DNA sequences coding for the same CDR3. The J gene is TRBJ2-7, the V gene TRBV6-1, with TRBD1 matching over 8 bases. Germline V CDR1 and CDR2: MNHNS, SASEGT. V dropped 3 bases and J dropped 2; count of bases not matched to a gene: 9. The CDR3 contains 16 residues. The CDR3, as DNA: TGTGCCAGCAGTGAGTCGGCCGGGACAGGCACCTACGAGCAGTACTTC. It codes for CASSESAGTGTYEQYF.

The table lists this clone with a few counts. The chain joins TRBV5-1 to TRBJ1-1; TRBD1 agrees at 7 bases. There are 13 residues in the CDR3. CDR1 is SGHRS, CDR2 YFSETQ, per germline. The trim removed 4 bases at V and 3 bases at J, leaving 3 bases unmatched. CDR3 DNA: TGCGCCAGCAGCACAACAGGGGACACTGAAGCTTTCTTT. It translates to CASSTTGDTEAFF.

This chain connects TRBV6-1 to TRBJ2-7; a possible D gene is TRBD2 (6 bases). Germline CDR1 and CDR2: MNHNS and SASEGT. The V gene lost 0 bases and the J gene lost 3 bases, with 15 bases spanning the gap. The CDR3 consists of 16 residues. The CDR3 DNA reads as TGTGCCAGCAGTGAAGCGGCGGGGCGCGATTTCTACGAGCAGTACTTC. It codes for CASSEAAGRDFYEQYF.

This chain connects TRBV30 to TRBJ2-7; 8 bases map to TRBD2. V lost 4 bases, J lost 3 bases, and 5 bases stayed unmatched. Germline values: CDR1 GTSNPN, CDR2 SVGIG (reference sequence). This CDR3 region has 13 residues. The CDR3 loop is CAWITREVYEQYF. Here the CDR3 DNA reads TGTGCCTGGATAACGCGGGAGGTCTACGAGCAGTACTTC.

This chain connects TRBV4-1 to TRBJ1-2; 7 nucleotides match TRBD1. With 8 bases clipped from V and 7 bases from J, the junction kept 16 bases outside the gene matches. CDR3 length: 15 amino acids. Germline V lookup: CDR1 MGHRA, CDR2 YSYEKL. The CDR3 nucleotides read TGCGCCAGCGTAACATCGACAGGGTTCAAAGGTGGCTACACCTTC. It codes for CASVTSTGFKGGYTF.

The V call is TRBV6-5, the J call TRBJ2-1, with D hard to call. V lost 5 bases, J lost 7 bases, and 6 bases lay in between. CDR1 MNHEY and CDR2 SVGAGI come from the germline V gene. The CDR3 has 11 residues. The CDR3 DNA follows: TGTGCCAGCAGTACAAGAAATGAGCAGTTCTTC. Translation: CASSTRNEQFF.

J is TRBJ2-5 and V is TRBV5-4; 7 bases match TRBD2. This CDR3 comprises 17 residues. Germline V lookup: CDR1 SGHNT, CDR2 YYREEE (reference sequence). V dropped 0 bases and J dropped 5; count of bases not matched to a gene: 13. For the CDR3, the DNA is TGTGCCAGCAGCTTGGCTTCTAGCGGTATCATGGGGGAGACCCAGTACTTC. It encodes CASSLASSGIMGETQYF.